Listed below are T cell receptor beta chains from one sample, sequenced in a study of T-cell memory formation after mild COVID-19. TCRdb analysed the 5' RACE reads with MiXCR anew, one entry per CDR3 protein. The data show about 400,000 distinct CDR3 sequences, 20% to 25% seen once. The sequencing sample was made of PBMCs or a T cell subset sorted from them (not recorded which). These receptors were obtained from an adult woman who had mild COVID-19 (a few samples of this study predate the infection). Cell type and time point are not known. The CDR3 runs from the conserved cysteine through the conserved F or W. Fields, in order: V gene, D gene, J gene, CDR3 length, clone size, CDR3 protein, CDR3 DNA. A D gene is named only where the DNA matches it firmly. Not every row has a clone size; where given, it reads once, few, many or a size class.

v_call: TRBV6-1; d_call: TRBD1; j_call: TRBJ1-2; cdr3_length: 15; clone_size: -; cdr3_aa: CASSFEDRGVYGYTF; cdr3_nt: TGTGCCAGCAGCTTCGAGGACAGGGGGGTATATGGCTACACCTTC
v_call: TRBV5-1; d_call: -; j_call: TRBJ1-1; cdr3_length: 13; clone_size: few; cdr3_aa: CASSSLADTEAFF; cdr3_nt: TGCGCCAGCAGCTCACTGGCAGACACTGAAGCTTTCTTT
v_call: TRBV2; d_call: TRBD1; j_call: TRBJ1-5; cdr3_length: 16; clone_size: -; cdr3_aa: CASQRGPGQGYQPQHF; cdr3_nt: TGTGCCAGCCAGCGGGGACCGGGACAGGGTTATCAGCCCCAGCATTTT
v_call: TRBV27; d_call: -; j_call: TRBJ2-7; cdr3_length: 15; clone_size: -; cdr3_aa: CASSYRWQDSYEQYF; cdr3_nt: TGTGCCAGCAGTTACCGGTGGCAGGACTCCTACGAGCAGTACTTC
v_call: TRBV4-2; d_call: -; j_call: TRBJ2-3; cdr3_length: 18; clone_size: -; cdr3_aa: CASSSVGPGPGGTDTQYF; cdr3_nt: TGTGCCAGCAGCTCCGTTGGGCCGGGACCCGGGGGAACAGATACGCAGTATTTT
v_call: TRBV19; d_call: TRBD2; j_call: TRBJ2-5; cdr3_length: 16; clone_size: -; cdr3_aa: CASSIGGGVFQETQYF; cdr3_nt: TGTGCCAGTAGTATAGGCGGGGGGGTTTTCCAAGAGACCCAGTACTTC
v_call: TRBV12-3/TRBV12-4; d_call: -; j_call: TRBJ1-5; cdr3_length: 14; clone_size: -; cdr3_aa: CASSNRRGVQPQHF; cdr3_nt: TGTGCCAGCAGTAACAGGCGGGGTGTTCAGCCCCAGCATTTT
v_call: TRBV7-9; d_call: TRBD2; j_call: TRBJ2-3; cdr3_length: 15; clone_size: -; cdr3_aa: CATPRTSGSTDTQYF; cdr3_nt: TGTGCCACCCCCCGGACTAGCGGGAGCACAGATACGCAGTATTTT
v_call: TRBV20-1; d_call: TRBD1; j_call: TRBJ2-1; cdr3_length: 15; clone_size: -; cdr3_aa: CSARARDSTYNEQFF; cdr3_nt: TGCAGTGCTAGAGCCCGGGACAGTACCTACAATGAGCAGTTCTTC
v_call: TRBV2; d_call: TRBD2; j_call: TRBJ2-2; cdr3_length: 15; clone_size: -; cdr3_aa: CASRSGGENTGELFF; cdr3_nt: TGTGCCAGCCGTAGCGGGGGGGAGAACACCGGGGAGCTGTTTTTT
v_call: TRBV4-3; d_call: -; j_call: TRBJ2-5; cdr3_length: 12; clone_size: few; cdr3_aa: CASSGVEETQYF; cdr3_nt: TGCGCCAGCAGTGGGGTAGAAGAGACCCAGTACTTC
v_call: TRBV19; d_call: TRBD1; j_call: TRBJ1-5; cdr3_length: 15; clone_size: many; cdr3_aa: CASRTTGLDGQPQHF; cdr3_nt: TGTGCCAGTAGGACGACAGGGCTAGACGGTCAGCCCCAGCATTTT
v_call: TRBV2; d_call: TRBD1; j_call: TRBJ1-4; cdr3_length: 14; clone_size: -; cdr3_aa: CASSRTGENEKLFF; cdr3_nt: TGTGCCAGCAGTAGGACAGGGGAAAATGAAAAACTGTTTTTT
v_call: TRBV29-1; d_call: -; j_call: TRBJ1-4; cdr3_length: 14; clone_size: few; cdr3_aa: CSVAPHGASEKLFF; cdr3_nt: TGCAGCGTCGCACCGCACGGGGCCAGTGAAAAACTGTTTTTT
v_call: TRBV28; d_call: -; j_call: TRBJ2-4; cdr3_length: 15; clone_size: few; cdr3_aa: CASSLMWESKNIQYF; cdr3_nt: TGTGCCAGCAGTTTAATGTGGGAGTCCAAAAACATTCAGTACTTC
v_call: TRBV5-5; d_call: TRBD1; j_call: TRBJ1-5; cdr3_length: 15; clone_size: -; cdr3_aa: CASSSRGDSNQPQHF; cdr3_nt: TGTGCCAGCAGCAGCAGGGGGGATAGCAATCAGCCCCAGCATTTT
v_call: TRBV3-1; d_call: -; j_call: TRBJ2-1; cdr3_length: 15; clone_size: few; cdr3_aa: CASSQDPLSYNEQFF; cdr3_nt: TGTGCCAGCAGTCAGGACCCACTCTCCTACAATGAGCAGTTCTTC
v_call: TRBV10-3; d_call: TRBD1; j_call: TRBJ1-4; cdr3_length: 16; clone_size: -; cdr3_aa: CAISEGTGGRNEKLFF; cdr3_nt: TGTGCCATCAGTGAAGGGACAGGGGGCCGGAATGAAAAACTGTTTTTT
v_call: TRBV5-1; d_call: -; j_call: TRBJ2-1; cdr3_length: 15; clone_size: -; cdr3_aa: CASSLARQGRDEQFF; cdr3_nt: TGCGCCAGCAGCTTGGCGCGTCAGGGAAGGGATGAGCAGTTCTTC
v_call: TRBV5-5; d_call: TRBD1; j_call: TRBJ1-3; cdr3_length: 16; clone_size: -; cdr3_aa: CASSQPTGGSGNTIYF; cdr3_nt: TGTGCCAGCAGCCAACCGACAGGGGGTTCTGGAAACACCATATATTTT
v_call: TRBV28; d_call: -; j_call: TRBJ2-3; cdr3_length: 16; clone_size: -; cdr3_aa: CASSTQGAGITDTQYF; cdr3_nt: TGTGCCAGCAGTACCCAAGGAGCAGGGATCACAGATACGCAGTATTTT
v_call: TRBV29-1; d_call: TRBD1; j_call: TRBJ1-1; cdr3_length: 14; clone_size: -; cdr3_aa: CSVGGDRLNTEAFF; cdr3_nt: TGCAGCGTGGGGGGGGACAGATTGAACACTGAAGCTTTCTTT
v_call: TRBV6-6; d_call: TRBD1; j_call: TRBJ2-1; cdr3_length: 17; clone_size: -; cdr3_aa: CASSSIAGTGNYNEQFF; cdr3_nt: TGTGCCAGCAGTAGCATCGCCGGGACAGGGAACTACAATGAGCAGTTCTTC
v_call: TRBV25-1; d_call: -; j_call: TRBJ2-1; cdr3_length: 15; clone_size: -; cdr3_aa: CASSDWGGGEREQFF; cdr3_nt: TGTGCCAGCAGTGATTGGGGAGGGGGCGAACGGGAGCAGTTCTTC
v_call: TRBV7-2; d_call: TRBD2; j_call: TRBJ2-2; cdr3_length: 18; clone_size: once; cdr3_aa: CASSQGLAGVSVTGELFF; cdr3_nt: TGTGCCAGCAGCCAAGGACTAGCGGGAGTGTCGGTCACCGGGGAGCTGTTTTTT
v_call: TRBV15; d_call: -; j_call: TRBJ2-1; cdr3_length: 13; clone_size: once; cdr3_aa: CATTGANHNEQFF; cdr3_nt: TGTGCCACCACGGGAGCTAACCACAATGAGCAGTTCTTC
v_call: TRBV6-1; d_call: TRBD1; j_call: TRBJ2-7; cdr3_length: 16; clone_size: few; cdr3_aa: CASSELEGAGSYEQYF; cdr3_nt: TGTGCCAGCAGTGAACTAGAGGGGGCTGGGTCCTACGAGCAGTACTTC
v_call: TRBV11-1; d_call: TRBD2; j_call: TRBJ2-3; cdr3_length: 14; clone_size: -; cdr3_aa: CASSPRTSMPAQYF; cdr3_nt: TGTGCCAGCAGCCCCCGGACTAGTATGCCGGCGCAGTATTTT